These T cell receptor beta chains were read from a single sample in a study of blood T cell repertoires in COVID-19. TCRdb keeps only in-frame clones here, not all; method: immunoSEQ multiplex PCR. The table records tens of thousands of clones, less than 95% of them present only once. What was sequenced was peripheral blood. These receptors were collected from a man in his forties or fifties with COVID-19, enrolled during active disease. CDR3s include the opening cysteine and the closing phenylalanine or tryptophan. D genes are given only for firm matches. A row's size may be missing; if present it is once, few, many or a size class.

v_call,clone_size,d_call,cdr3_length,j_call,cdr3_nt,cdr3_aa
TRBV7-9,NA,NA,15,TRBJ2-1,TGTGCCAGCAGCTTACCCCGCATTCGGGGCAATGAGCAGTTCTTC,CASSLPRIRGNEQFF
TRBV12-3/TRBV12-4,NA,NA,12,TRBJ1-3,TGTGCCAGCATCCGGGCTGGAAACACCATATATTTT,CASIRAGNTIYF
TRBV7-2,NA,TRBD1,15,TRBJ2-2,TGTGCCAGCAGCCCCTGGCAGGGGGTGGCCGGGGAGCTGTTTTTT,CASSPWQGVAGELFF
TRBV7-8,once,TRBD2,15,TRBJ2-7,TGTGCCAGCAGCTTCCGGGAGGGCCGTGAGGTAGAGCAGTACTTC,CASSFREGREVEQYF
TRBV28,once,TRBD1,16,TRBJ2-7,TGTGCCAGCAGCCCTAGGCTGGACAGGAGATTCGACGAGCAGTACTTC,CASSPRLDRRFDEQYF
TRBV3-1/TRBV3-2,NA,TRBD1,14,TRBJ2-7,TGTGCCAGCAGCCAAACCGGGACAGGGCCCGAGCAGTACTTC,CASSQTGTGPEQYF
TRBV6-1,NA,NA,13,TRBJ2-1,TGTGCCAGCAGTGAAGCCTCCTACGATGAGCAGTTCTTC,CASSEASYDEQFF
TRBV7-2,NA,TRBD1,14,TRBJ1-4,TGTGCCAGCAGCTTGAGGACAGGGACTGAAAAACTGTTTTTT,CASSLRTGTEKLFF
TRBV7-9,NA,TRBD1,13,TRBJ2-7,TGTGCCAGCAGCCACGACAGGGCGCTTGGGCAGTACTTC,CASSHDRALGQYF
TRBV18,NA,TRBD2,14,TRBJ2-5,TGTGCCAGCCAGGGACTAGCCCTACAAGAGACCCAGTACTTC,CASQGLALQETQYF
TRBV29-1,NA,TRBD1,14,TRBJ2-2,TGCAGCGTCTCGGGACAGGGGAGGTACGGGGAGCTGTTTTTT,CSVSGQGRYGELFF
TRBV28,few,TRBD1,16,TRBJ2-5,TGTGCCAGCAGTACCCTGATGGGACAGGAACAAGAGACCCAGTACTTC,CASSTLMGQEQETQYF
TRBV19,NA,TRBD2,13,TRBJ2-7,TGTGCCAGTTCGACTAGCGGGGGGGTCGAGCAGTACTTC,CASSTSGGVEQYF
TRBV11-3,NA,TRBD2,15,TRBJ2-7,TGTGCCAGCAGCTCGGGACTAGCGCACTCCTACGAGCAGTACTTC,CASSSGLAHSYEQYF
TRBV3-1/TRBV3-2,NA,TRBD1,15,TRBJ2-7,TGTGCCAGCAGCCAAGTGGGGGACAGAGCCTACGAGCAGTACTTC,CASSQVGDRAYEQYF
TRBV3-1/TRBV3-2,NA,TRBD2,18,TRBJ2-5,TGTGCCAGCAGCCAAGATATTTTAGGGACTAGGGTTGCGGAGACCCAGTACTTC,CASSQDILGTRVAETQYF
TRBV7-9,NA,NA,17,TRBJ2-4,TGTGCCAGCAGTATAGGGAGGCCGGGCTCAGCCAAAAACATTCAGTACTTC,CASSIGRPGSAKNIQYF
TRBV7-2,NA,NA,15,TRBJ2-7,TGTGCCAGCAGTCGGCGGGGCCTGCTAATGGGGGAGCAGTACTTC,CASSRRGLLMGEQYF
TRBV6-2/TRBV6-3,NA,TRBD2,20,TRBJ2-1,TGTGCCAGCAGTTATAGAACGGGGTTAGCGGGAGCAAAAGGGTACAATGAGCAGTTCTTC,CASSYRTGLAGAKGYNEQFF
TRBV10-3,NA,NA,12,TRBJ2-2,TGTGCCACCCGAGTGGACACCGGGGAGCTGTTTTTT,CATRVDTGELFF
TRBV12-5,NA,NA,11,TRBJ1-1,TGTGCTAGTGGTTTATTCAGGGAAGCTTTCTTT,CASGLFREAFF
TRBV7-8,NA,NA,16,TRBJ1-3,TGTGCCAGCAGCTTGGCAGGGGTTTCCTCTGGAAACACCATATATTTT,CASSLAGVSSGNTIYF
TRBV5-5,NA,TRBD1,18,TRBJ1-4,TGTGCCAGCAGCTTGGCAGGGGGCGCGGTTGTGGGAAATGAAAAACTGTTTTTT,CASSLAGGAVVGNEKLFF
TRBV29-1,NA,NA,13,TRBJ1-1,TGCAGCGTGCCCGCTCAGGGGCCGCGAAAAGCTTTCTTT,CSVPAQGPRKAFF
TRBV5-8,NA,NA,11,TRBJ1-1,TGTGCCAGCAGCCAGGGGCTCGAAGCTTTCTTT,CASSQGLEAFF
TRBV7-2,NA,NA,15,TRBJ1-3,TGTGCCAGCAGCTCCACATCGTCCTCTGGAAACACCATATATTTT,CASSSTSSSGNTIYF
TRBV24-1,NA,NA,15,TRBJ2-5,TGTGCCACCAGTGACCCGACTGCGTACCAAGAGACCCAGTACTTC,CATSDPTAYQETQYF
TRBV6-6,once,TRBD2,14,TRBJ2-7,TGTGCCAGCAGTATAGCGGGAGGGTCCTACGAGCAGTACTTC,CASSIAGGSYEQYF
TRBV28,NA,NA,12,TRBJ2-1,TGTGCCAGCAGTTCGGGACAATCAGCGCAGTTCTTC,CASSSGQSAQFF
TRBV29-1,NA,NA,10,TRBJ1-2,TGCAGCATACAGGTCTATGGCTACACCTTC,CSIQVYGYTF
TRBV6-4,NA,TRBD2,14,TRBJ2-3,TGTGCCAGCAGGACTAGCGCAAGCACAGATACGCAGTATTTT,CASRTSASTDTQYF
TRBV6-6,few,NA,13,TRBJ1-1,TGTGCCAGCAGGGGCCGACAGGACACTGAAGCTTTCTTT,CASRGRQDTEAFF
TRBV18,NA,TRBD1,16,TRBJ1-3,TGTGCCAGCTCAGTAGGACGGACAGGATCTGGAAACACCATATATTTT,CASSVGRTGSGNTIYF
TRBV29-1,NA,NA,11,TRBJ1-1,TGCAGCGTTGTCCCCGGGTCTGAAGCTTTCTTT,CSVVPGSEAFF
TRBV12-3/TRBV12-4,NA,NA,11,TRBJ2-7,TGTGCCAGCAGTCAGGACAGTAAGCAGTACTTC,CASSQDSKQYF
TRBV10-3,NA,NA,13,TRBJ1-1,TGTGCCATCAGTGTCGAGTTGAACACTGAAGCTTTCTTT,CAISVELNTEAFF
TRBV19,NA,TRBD1,16,TRBJ1-2,TGTGCCAGTATCCCAGATGGGACAGGGGCGGTGTATGGCTACACCTTC,CASIPDGTGAVYGYTF
TRBV10-3,NA,NA,15,TRBJ2-7,TGTGCCATCAGTGATGGAGGGGCGTCGATCTACGAGCAGTACTTC,CAISDGGASIYEQYF
TRBV7-9,few,TRBD1,14,TRBJ1-1,TGTGCCAGCAGCTTAACAAGGACAGGGTACGAAGCTTTCTTT,CASSLTRTGYEAFF
TRBV2,NA,NA,13,TRBJ2-5,TGTGCCAGCAGGGCGGGATTCCAAGAGACCCAGTACTTC,CASRAGFQETQYF
TRBV7-3,NA,NA,16,TRBJ2-1,TGTGCCAGCAGCCCCTCAAGGGGGAGGGCCCGCGGTGAGCAGTTCTTC,CASSPSRGRARGEQFF
TRBV15,NA,NA,16,TRBJ1-1,TGTGCCACCAGCACTGGGGGCGCACGGGTGAACACTGAAGCTTTCTTT,CATSTGGARVNTEAFF
TRBV7-6,NA,TRBD2,15,TRBJ2-7,TGTGCCAGCAGCTTAACGGGGGGAGCGTCCTACGAGCAGTACTTC,CASSLTGGASYEQYF
TRBV3-1/TRBV3-2,NA,NA,17,TRBJ1-6,TGTGCCAGCAGCCAAGGGCGGGGAGTCTCCTATAATTCACCCCTCCACTTT,CASSQGRGVSYNSPLHF
TRBV2,once,NA,12,TRBJ1-5,TGTGCCAGCGGAGTTAGGGGTCAGCCCCAGCATTTT,CASGVRGQPQHF
TRBV29-1,few,TRBD2,18,TRBJ2-1,TGCAGCGTTGAAGATCTAAGTCGCCGGAGCGGGAGCGTGGATGAGCAGTTCTTC,CSVEDLSRRSGSVDEQFF